This TCR beta chain was profiled in a study of blood T cell repertoires in COVID-19. As for the study in general: The cDNA or gDNA used as material had been derived from T cells, B-cell-depleted T cells, or PBMCs.

In germline, CDR1 is GTSNPN, CDR2 SVGIG (reference sequence). The CDR3 is 14 amino acids. J gave up 7 bases and V 0 bases, and 5 bases lay outside the gene matches. Measured with immunoSEQ multiplex PCR; TCRdb has only the in-frame clones, and not every one. Altogether about 490,000 clones are present, approximately 85% being singletons, with the ten largest covering 3% to 4%. The rearrangement joins TRBV30 to TRBJ2-1; 8 bases fit TRBD2. The source is a human donor in a cohort sampled during active COVID-19. Material for sequencing was peripheral blood. The CDR3 DNA follows: TGTGCCTGGAGTGTGAGCGGGAGAGTAAATGAGCAGTTCTTC. Its translation is CAWSVSGRVNEQFF. Based on the CDR3 plus reference TRBV30 and TRBJ2-1, the full variable domain is SQTIHQWPATLVQPVGSPLSLECTVEGTSNPNLYWYRQAAGRGLQLLFYSVGIGQISSEVPQNLSASRPQDRQFILSSKKLLLSDSGFYLCAWSVSGRVNEQFFGPGTRLTVL.